This T cell receptor (beta chain) comes out of a study of blood T cell repertoires in COVID-19. Across the whole study: Whether acute or convalescent, the COVID-19 samples came from the United States, Italy and Spain.

Method: immunoSEQ multiplex PCR; TCRdb's copy keeps in-frame clones and lacks some. This table has approximately 470,000 clones, around 90% appearing once. Deletions cut 4 bases from V and 2 bases from J, with 20 bases between. Germline loops: CDR1 SGHDT, CDR2 YYEEEE. The CDR3 extends over 17 amino acids. Resolution of symptoms, clearance, or two negative PCRs was present in recovered Cohort 3 donors. The clonotype comes from a woman under 30 who had recovered from COVID-19. Material: PBMCs or T cells enriched from blood (not recorded which). The chain is built from TRBV5-6 and TRBJ2-3, with D tentatively TRBD2 (7 bases). The CDR3 DNA reads as TGTGCCAGCAGCCTGAGGGGGGGTGGGCACCTCACAGATACGCAGTATTTT. It specifies CASSLRGGGHLTDTQYF.